Following are 25 T cell receptor beta chains from one sample sequenced in a study of glioma-infiltrating T cells. TCR alpha and beta CDR3 regions were amplified from RNA using iRepertoire nested multiplex PCR. In TCRdb, the multiplex PCR reads were re-called with MiXCR into one record per CDR3 protein. The sample holds about 130,000 distinct CDR3 sequences, around a quarter seen once. The sample comprised glioma tissue, nonneoplastic brain tissue, or PBMCs (not recorded which). These receptors originate from a human donor with low-grade glioma or glioblastoma, undergoing nonglioma brain surgery, or in good health (not recorded which).

This clonotype was detected a few times. J is TRBJ2-1 and V is TRBV11-2; either TRBD1 or TRBD2 may supply D (5 bases each). Germline CDR1 and CDR2: SGHAT and FQNNGV. The ends were cut back, 2 bases at V and 2 bases at J, with 10 bases in the middle. The CDR3 covers 15 residues. CDR3 loop: CASSLMRGPYNEQFF. CDR3 DNA: TGTGCCAGCAGCTTAATGAGGGGCCCCTACAATGAGCAGTTCTTC.

The V and J genes are TRBV3-1 and TRBJ2-4; D is perhaps TRBD1 or TRBD2 (7 bases each). The CDR3 runs 17 residues. Germline V gives CDR1 LGHDT, CDR2 YNNKEL (reference sequence). Trimming took 3 bases from V and 1 from J, leaving 16 bases between them. The CDR3 nucleotides read TGTGCCAGCAGCCAGACCAGGGGGGGCTCGGCCAAAAACATTCAGTACTTC. Translated: CASSQTRGGSAKNIQYF.

This clonotype was seen only a few times. This chain links TRBV7-2 with TRBJ1-5; D is undetermined. This CDR3 contains 14 residues. Deletions cut 6 bases from V and 3 bases from J, with 12 bases between. The germline V gene encodes CDR1 SGHTA and CDR2 FQGNSA. CDR3 sequence reads: CASRANTANQPQHF. The CDR3 region has the DNA TGTGCCAGCAGAGCGAACACAGCCAATCAGCCCCAGCATTTT. The whole variable domain, filled in from reference TRBV7-2 and TRBJ1-5, reads GAGVSQSPSNKVTEKGKDVELRCDPISGHTALYWYRQSLGQGLEFLIYFQGNSAPDKSGLPSDRFSAERTGGSVSTLTIQRTQQEDSAVYLCASRANTANQPQHFGDGTRLSIL.

This clonotype was counted a few times. V and J are TRBV7-9 and TRBJ2-5, with 8 nucleotides matching TRBD1. Losses at the gene ends were 4 bases for V and 1 base for J; bases not matched to a gene: 14. Germline V lookup: CDR1 SEHNR, CDR2 FQNEAQ (reference sequence). This CDR3 has 18 residues. The CDR3, as DNA: TGTGCCAGCAGCTACACAGGGGGAACGGGCAGGCCCCAAGAGACCCAGTACTTC. Protein: CASSYTGGTGRPQETQYF.

There are many counts of this clonotype. The chain uses TRBV7-2 and TRBJ1-1; the D is unclear. Trimming stripped 5 bases from V and 1 base from J, with 2 bases between. The CDR3 runs 11 residues. CDR1 is SGHTA and CDR2 is FQGNSA in the germline V gene. The CDR3 coding sequence is TGTGCCAGCAGCCAGAACACTGAAGCTTTCTTT. Protein: CASSQNTEAFF.

This chain uses TRBV3-1 with TRBJ2-5; unclear D gene. Trimming pared 0 bases from V and 5 bases from J, leaving 7 bases between. CDR3 size: 13 residues. Germline assignment: CDR1 LGHDT and CDR2 YNNKEL (reference sequence). The CDR3 loop reads CASSQENEETQYF. The CDR3 nucleotides are TGTGCCAGCAGCCAAGAGAACGAGGAGACCCAGTACTTC.

The chain recombines TRBV2 with TRBJ2-5; 8 bases map to TRBD1. V shed 8 bases, J shed 3 bases, and the junction held 5 bases outside the gene matches. CDR3 length equals 13 residues. CDR1 is SNHLY and CDR2 is FYNNEI in the germline V gene. The CDR3 coding sequence is TGTGCCAGCGTACAGGACAGGGAAGAGACCCAGTACTTC. Translating it yields CASVQDREETQYF.

Comment on this clonotype: One base away lies a much larger clone, so this may be a sequencing read error. The CDR3 does not end in the conserved phenylalanine or tryptophan, so this is likely a read error. The CDR3 loop is CASSLSADTQYS. DNA of the CDR3: TGTGCCAGCAGTTTATCGGCAGATACGCAGTATTCT. This chain links TRBV27 with TRBJ2-3; D gene ambiguous. Trimming pared 0 bases from V and 4 bases from J, leaving 2 bases between. The germline gives CDR1 MNHEY, CDR2 SMNVEV (reference sequence). The CDR3 runs 12 residues.

Remarks on this clonotype: With a much larger clone just one base away, this may be a read error. The gene calls are TRBV20-1 and TRBJ2-5; TRBD1 or TRBD2 may be the D gene (5 bases each). Trimming removed 8 bases from V and 1 base from J, with 17 bases in between. CDR1 is DFQATT and CDR2 is SNEGSKA in the germline V gene (reference sequence). The CDR3 extends over 14 amino acids. CDR3 sequence reads: CSSSRLGTQETQYF. The CDR3 nucleotides read TGCAGTTCGTCCCGGCTGGGGACCCAAGAGACCCAGTACTTC.

The chain carries TRBV7-8 and TRBJ1-1; D perhaps matches TRBD1 (5 bases). The CDR3 is made up of 15 amino acids. The V gene's germline CDR1 is SGHVS and CDR2 FQNEAQ. Trimming shortened V by 5 bases and J by 2 bases, and 15 bases separated the two germline ends. CDR3 nucleotides: TGTGCCAGCAGCCCACAGACAGATATAAACACTGAAGCTTTCTTT. This gives the protein CASSPQTDINTEAFF.

Details on this clonotype: An end of the junction differs from the germline gene, which may be a read error. The chain is built from TRBV20-1 and TRBJ2-1; D possibly corresponds to TRBD1 (6 bases). From germline, CDR1 is DFQATT and CDR2 SNEGSKA (reference sequence). The length of the CDR3 is 12 residues. The CDR3 is CSAIDRWNDQFF. The CDR3 DNA reads as TGCAGTGCGATCGACAGGTGGAATGATCAGTTCTTC.

For this clonotype: A clone one base away is much larger, so this may be a read error. The chain is built from TRBV6-4 and TRBJ1-1; 7 positions match TRBD1. V shed 5 bases, J shed 3 bases, and the junction held 6 bases outside the gene matches. Germline assignment: CDR1 MRHNA and CDR2 SNTAGT. The CDR3 loop spans 14 amino acids. CDR3 loop: CASSRTGLDTEAFF. The CDR3 coding sequence is TGTGCCAGCAGTCGGACAGGATTGGACACTGAAGCTTTCTTT.

This chain uses TRBV7-9 with TRBJ1-5; D is undetermined. The V gene's germline CDR1 is SEHNR and CDR2 FQNEAQ (reference sequence). Trimming shortened V by 5 bases and J by 6 bases, and 8 bases separated the two germline ends. The CDR3 runs to 12 residues. CDR3 nucleotide sequence: TGTGCCAGCAGCAATGGCGGTCAGCCCCAGCATTTT. Its protein is CASSNGGQPQHF.

Notes on this clonotype: Since a much larger clone is just one base distant, this may be a read error. The CDR3 region is CSAKKGTQNTEALF. The CDR3, as DNA: TGCAGTGCTAAGAAAGGGACACAGAACACTGAAGCTTTATTT. The chain is built from TRBV20-1 and TRBJ1-1, with D perhaps TRBD1 (6 bases). In germline, CDR1 is DFQATT, CDR2 SNEGSKA (reference sequence). This CDR3 has 14 amino acids.

The J gene is TRBJ1-2, the V gene TRBV6-4, with TRBD1 as a possible D gene (5 bases). CDR3 length: 15 amino acids. V lost 5 bases to trimming and J lost 0 bases, with 13 bases between them. CDR1 is MRHNA, CDR2 SNTAGT, per germline. The CDR3 loop reads CASSLTAQANYGYTF. The DNA of the CDR3 is TGTGCCAGCAGTCTTACAGCACAGGCTAACTATGGCTACACCTTC.

As regards this clonotype: At one end, the junction sequence differs from germline, possibly due to a read error. The rearrangement uses TRBV7-7 and TRBJ2-1; TRBD2 matches 9 bases. The CDR3 covers 13 residues. Germline assignment: CDR1 SSHAT and CDR2 FNYEAQ (reference sequence). CDR3 loop: CASSLAGVEEQFF. In DNA form, the CDR3 reads TGTGCTAGCAGCTTAGCGGGGGTAGAAGAGCAGTTCTTC.

This clonotype showed up just a few times. V usage is TRBV11-2 and J usage is TRBJ1-1, with TRBD1 identical over 10 bases. V lost 2 bases and J lost 5; bases outside the gene matches: 5. The CDR3 is 15 amino acids. CDR1 SGHAT and CDR2 FQNNGV come from the germline V gene. This CDR3 is CASSLKTGGATEAFF. Written as DNA, the CDR3 is TGTGCCAGCAGCTTAAAGACAGGGGGCGCAACTGAAGCTTTCTTT.

The J gene is TRBJ1-5, the V gene TRBV7-8, with 7 bases fitting TRBD1. This CDR3 spans 16 amino acids. With 5 bases clipped from V and 4 bases from J, the junction kept 11 bases outside the gene matches. Germline V gene sequence: CDR1 SGHVS, CDR2 FQNEAQ. CDR3 nucleotide sequence: TGTGCCAGCAGCACTAGAGAGGGGGCGTATAATCAGCCCCAGCATTTT. Its translation: CASSTREGAYNQPQHF.

The sample holds a few counts of this clonotype. The chain joins TRBV19 to TRBJ1-5; unclear D gene. Per germline, CDR1 LNHDA and CDR2 SQIVND (reference sequence). The CDR3 runs to 14 residues. V dropped 3 bases and J dropped 4 bases, with 10 bases sitting between them. This CDR3 is CASSIGQKNQPQHF. CDR3 nucleotide sequence: TGTGCCAGTAGTATCGGGCAGAAAAATCAGCCCCAGCATTTT.

This clonotype was observed a single time. This may be a read error, as it is one base from a much larger clone. This chain joins TRBV6-1 and TRBJ2-2; D is unresolved. V was trimmed by 5 bases and J by 6 bases, leaving 16 bases between them. This CDR3 contains 15 residues. The germline V gene encodes CDR1 MNHNS and CDR2 SASEGT. The CDR3 sequence: CASSQDLVRAGELFF. The CDR3 region has the DNA TGTGCCAGCAGTCAAGATCTCGTTCGAGCCGGGGAGCTGTTTTTT.

This clonotype was seen ten or more times. This chain joins TRBV28 and TRBJ1-5; TRBD1 is a possible D gene (5 bases). CDR3 size: 16 residues. Trimming removed 8 bases at V and 3 bases at J, with 20 bases between. CDR1 MDHEN and CDR2 SYDVKM come from the germline V gene. The DNA for the CDR3 is TGTGCCAGCCTTGCCCTGGCAGGGATACTCAATCAGCCCCAGCATTTT. Translating it yields CASLALAGILNQPQHF.

Remarks on this clonotype: The junction departs from the called germline gene at one end, perhaps through a read error. The chain employs TRBV18 and TRBJ1-5; D is unresolved. Germline CDR1 and CDR2: KGHSH and LQKENI. This CDR3 is built from 12 residues. In nucleotides, the CDR3 is TGTGCCAGCCCACCAAGTAATCAGCCCCAGCATTTT. Translation gives CASPPSNQPQHF.

This clonotype was detected a few times. The chain employs TRBV7-2 and TRBJ1-1, with D unresolved. Germline CDR1 SGHTA, CDR2 FQGNSA. The CDR3 totals 16 residues. Trimming pared 5 bases from V and 0 bases from J, leaving 16 bases between. The CDR3 loop is CASSPYSSGMNTEAFF. The CDR3 nucleotides are TGTGCCAGCAGCCCGTACAGTTCCGGTATGAACACTGAAGCTTTCTTT. The entire variable domain, with the rest obtained from reference TRBV7-2 and TRBJ1-1, is as follows: GAGVSQSPSNKVTEKGKDVELRCDPISGHTALYWYRQSLGQGLEFLIYFQGNSAPDKSGLPSDRFSAERTGGSVSTLTIQRTQQEDSAVYLCASSPYSSGMNTEAFFGQGTRLTVV.

This clonotype appeared many times. The chain joins TRBV7-2 to TRBJ1-1; D not resolved. CDR1 is SGHTA and CDR2 is FQGNSA in the germline V gene. This CDR3 region has 14 residues. Trimming removed 1 base from V and 0 bases from J, with 6 bases in between. CDR3 amino acids: CASSLVRLNTEAFF. The CDR3 region has the DNA TGTGCCAGCAGCTTAGTACGGTTGAACACTGAAGCTTTCTTT.

J is TRBJ2-3 and V is TRBV6-1, with D perhaps assigned TRBD1 or TRBD2 (5 bases each). The CDR3 is made up of 15 amino acids. Trimming took 6 bases from V and 6 from J, leaving 19 bases between them. Germline CDR1 is MNHNS and CDR2 is SASEGT. The CDR3 region has the DNA TGTGCCAGCAGCCTTAGCAGGGAGCCCCCTGATACGCAGTATTTT. Translating it yields CASSLSREPPDTQYF.